The source of this T cell receptor (beta chain) is a study of PD-L1 blockade in urothelial cancer. Time point: peripheral blood 6 weeks after treatment start. Patient disease was locally advanced or metastatic urothelial carcinoma. Profiled with immunoSEQ multiplex PCR; TCRdb holds only in-frame clones, not every one. The profile shows roughly 45,000 clones, roughly four fifths of them singletons. Germline V gene sequence: CDR1 SGHDT, CDR2 YYEEEE. This CDR3 is built from 19 residues. After removal of 2 bases from V and 6 bases from J, the junction contained 16 bases not matched to a gene. The clonotype originates from a man aged 55 to 70 with urothelial cancer. J is TRBJ2-1 and V is TRBV5-6; the match to TRBD2 covers 11 bases. The sequenced sample was PBMCs, obtained around atezolizumab (anti-PD-L1) treatment. The CDR3 DNA reads as TGTGCCAGCAGCTTAGATCCGTGGCTAGCGGGAGGAGGGGGCAATGAGCAGTTCTTC. Translation: CASSLDPWLAGGGGNEQFF.